The rows below give T cell receptor beta chains drawn from one sample of a study of control samples from healthy donors and cancer patients. Data came from immunoSEQ multiplex PCR; TCRdb stores just in-frame clones and leaves some out. This sample has 100,000 to 150,000 clones, with 88% found just once. The specimen sequenced was blood. Receptors were obtained from a man aged 50-60 years in good health. Each CDR3 is given with its conserved first and last residue. Each record gives: D gene, clone size, V gene, J gene, CDR3 protein, CDR3 DNA. A D gene is named only where the DNA matches it firmly. A row's size may be missing; if present it is once, few, many or a size class.

>NA|NA|TRBV2|TRBJ2-6
CASRTSGANVLTF
TGTGCCAGCAGGACCTCTGGGGCCAACGTCCTGACTTTC
>NA|NA|TRBV28|TRBJ1-5
CASSLGLPIFNQPQHF
TGTGCCAGCAGTTTAGGGCTGCCGATCTTCAATCAGCCCCAGCATTTT
>NA|once|TRBV29-1|TRBJ1-2
CISSPTGLSDGYTF
TGCATCTCCTCTCCGACAGGCCTATCCGATGGCTACACCTTC
>TRBD2|NA|TRBV24-1|TRBJ2-5
CATGRGDQETQYF
TGTGCCACCGGTCGGGGGGACCAAGAGACCCAGTACTTC
>NA|NA|TRBV6-5|TRBJ2-3
CASSYSGVGTDTQYF
TGTGCCAGCAGTTACTCGGGGGTGGGCACAGATACGCAGTATTTT
>TRBD2|NA|TRBV2|TRBJ2-7
CASSERLAGAYEQYF
TGTGCCAGCAGTGAAAGGCTAGCGGGGGCCTACGAGCAGTACTTC
>TRBD1|NA|TRBV2|TRBJ2-7
CASRSGQTYEQYF
TGTGCCAGCAGATCGGGACAGACCTACGAGCAGTACTTC
>NA|NA|TRBV5-6|TRBJ1-2
CASSLSPADYGYTF
TGTGCCAGCAGCTTGTCCCCAGCAGACTATGGCTACACCTTC
>NA|NA|TRBV7-2|TRBJ2-5
CASSRWTPGGETQYF
TGTGCCAGCAGCCGGTGGACACCCGGGGGAGAGACCCAGTACTTC
>NA|NA|TRBV9|TRBJ1-2
CASSPSGVYGYTF
TGTGCCAGCAGCCCAAGTGGGGTTTATGGCTACACCTTC
>NA|NA|TRBV14|TRBJ1-4
CASSQFLGTNEKLFF
TGTGCCAGCAGCCAATTCCTGGGGACTAATGAAAAACTGTTTTTT
>TRBD1|NA|TRBV30|TRBJ1-5
CAWNPGTGGNQPQHF
TGTGCCTGGAACCCCGGGACAGGGGGCAATCAGCCCCAGCATTTT
>NA|NA|TRBV4-1|TRBJ2-2
CASSQGRVDTGELFF
TGCGCCAGCAGCCAAGGGAGGGTAGACACCGGGGAGCTGTTTTTT
>NA|NA|TRBV5-1|TRBJ2-1
CASSLDIYNEQFF
TGCGCCAGCAGCTTGGATATATACAATGAGCAGTTCTTC
>NA|NA|TRBV7-3|TRBJ2-2
CASSFGPVDGELFF
TGTGCCAGCAGCTTCGGCCCAGTGGACGGGGAGCTGTTTTTT
>TRBD2|once|TRBV6-6|TRBJ2-1
CASSLSGGPTYNEQFF
TGTGCCAGCAGTCTAAGCGGGGGGCCGACCTACAATGAGCAGTTCTTC
>NA|NA|TRBV7-9|TRBJ1-2
CASSLSHSLNYGYTF
TGTGCCAGCAGCTTATCCCACAGCCTTAACTATGGCTACACCTTC
>NA|NA|TRBV18|TRBJ1-2
CASSPGKGYGYTF
TGTGCCAGCTCCCCAGGGAAAGGGTATGGCTACACCTTC
>NA|once|TRBV19|TRBJ1-2
CASSIEALNGYTF
TGTGCCAGTAGTATAGAGGCCCTTAATGGCTACACCTTC
>TRBD2|NA|TRBV6-6|TRBJ2-3
CASGTSTTDTQYF
TGTGCCAGCGGGACTAGCACCACAGATACGCAGTATTTT
>TRBD1|NA|TRBV10-3|TRBJ1-1
CAISEEGGGWTEAFF
TGTGCCATCAGTGAGGAAGGGGGCGGGTGGACTGAAGCTTTCTTT
>NA|once|TRBV24-1|TRBJ2-7
CATRELEVSHEQYF
TGTGCCACCCGTGAACTGGAGGTCAGCCACGAGCAGTACTTC
>TRBD2|once|TRBV11-3|TRBJ2-1
CASSAPNPGLAGGDYNEQFF
TGTGCCAGCAGCGCCCCAAATCCGGGACTAGCGGGGGGGGACTACAATGAGCAGTTCTTC
>NA|NA|TRBV28|TRBJ1-2
CASSLSVGYTF
TGTGCCAGCAGTTTATCGGTCGGCTACACCTTC
>NA|once|TRBV5-1|TRBJ2-7
CASSQQPPTYEQYF
TGCGCCAGCAGCCAACAACCCCCCACCTACGAGCAGTACTTC
>NA|NA|TRBV18|TRBJ2-7
CASSPGRRTYEQYF
TGTGCCAGCTCACCGGGGCGGAGAACCTACGAGCAGTACTTC
>NA|few|TRBV9|TRBJ2-2
CASSVAWGSGELFF
TGTGCCAGCAGCGTAGCTTGGGGGTCCGGGGAGCTGTTTTTT
>TRBD2|NA|TRBV6-5|TRBJ2-3
CASQTYSGYVDTQYF
TGTGCCAGCCAGACATATAGCGGGTACGTGGATACGCAGTATTTT
>TRBD1|NA|TRBV6-5|TRBJ1-6
CASSRGQGNSPLHF
TGTGCCAGCAGCCGGGGACAGGGGAATTCACCCCTCCACTTT
>NA|once|TRBV3-1/TRBV3-2|TRBJ1-2
CASSLRDRPGYTF
TGTGCCAGCAGCCTCCGGGACCGCCCGGGCTACACCTTC
>NA|once|TRBV7-9|TRBJ2-7
CASSLGRGYGEQYF
TGTGCCAGCAGCTTGGGAAGAGGATACGGCGAGCAGTACTTC
>NA|NA|TRBV5-5|TRBJ2-7
CASSFQGVAYEQYF
TGTGCCAGCAGCTTTCAGGGTGTAGCCTACGAGCAGTACTTC
>TRBD2|NA|TRBV9|TRBJ2-2
CASSFSGGNTGELFF
TGTGCCAGCAGCTTTAGCGGGGGAAACACCGGGGAGCTGTTTTTT
>NA|NA|TRBV5-8|TRBJ1-3
CASSFGGASYSGNTIYF
TGTGCCAGCAGCTTTGGGGGGGCAAGCTACTCTGGAAACACCATATATTTT